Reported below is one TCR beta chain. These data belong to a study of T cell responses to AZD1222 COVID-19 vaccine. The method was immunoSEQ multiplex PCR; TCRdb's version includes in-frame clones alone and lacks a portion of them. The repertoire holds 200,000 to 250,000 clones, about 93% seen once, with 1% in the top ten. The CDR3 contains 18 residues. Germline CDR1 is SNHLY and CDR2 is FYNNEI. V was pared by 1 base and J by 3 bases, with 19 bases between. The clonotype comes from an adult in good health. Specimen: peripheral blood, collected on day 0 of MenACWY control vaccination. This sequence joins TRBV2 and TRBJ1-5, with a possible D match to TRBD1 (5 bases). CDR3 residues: CASSEESLWGGINQPQHF. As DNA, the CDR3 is TGTGCCAGCAGTGAAGAATCGCTGTGGGGCGGAATCAATCAGCCCCAGCATTTT.